Below, 12 T cell receptor beta chains from the same sample are listed, as sequenced in a study of brain T cells in children with intractable seizures. Regarding time point: blood from clinic visit 5 months post-surgery; TSC patient then seizure free. Measured with immunoSEQ multiplex PCR; TCRdb has only the in-frame clones, and not every one. Of about 340,000 clones listed, 93% are singletons. The input for sequencing was peripheral blood, taken around 5 months after surgery. These TCRs come from a boy under two years old with tuberous sclerosis and intractable seizures.

J is TRBJ2-2 and V is TRBV3-1 (or the pseudogene TRBV3-2); tentatively, D is TRBD1 (6 bases). CDR3 size: 16 residues. The germline V gene has CDR1 LGHDT and CDR2 YNNKEL (reference sequence). Trimming stripped 1 base from V and 2 bases from J, with 11 bases between. CDR3 protein: CASSQGFRGNTGELFF. The DNA for the CDR3 is TGTGCCAGCAGCCAAGGGTTCAGGGGCAACACCGGGGAGCTGTTTTTT.

The chain has TRBV7-6 and TRBJ2-7; 13 bases match TRBD2. The V gene's germline CDR1 is SGHVS and CDR2 FNYEAQ. V lost 5 bases, J lost 9 bases, and 10 bases stayed unmatched. The CDR3 runs 15 residues. The CDR3 DNA follows: TGTGCCAGCAGCCGCGGGACTAGCGGGGCGGACGGGCAGTACTTC. Protein sequence: CASSRGTSGADGQYF.

CDR3 protein: CASSPVEGGSTKVAEAFF. The CDR3, as DNA: TGTGCCAGTAGCCCAGTTGAAGGCGGCAGCACCAAAGTGGCTGAAGCTTTCTTT. The V gene is TRBV19, the J gene TRBJ1-1, with unresolved D. The V gene lost 6 bases and the J gene lost 6 bases, with 29 bases spanning the gap. The V gene's germline CDR1 is LNHDA and CDR2 SQIVND (reference sequence). This CDR3 comprises 18 residues.

This chain joins TRBV24-1 and TRBJ2-7, with D possibly TRBD2 on 6 matching bases. V dropped 9 bases and J dropped 4 bases, with 21 bases sitting between them. Germline assignment: CDR1 KGHDR and CDR2 SFDVKD. CDR3 length: 15 residues. The CDR3 DNA follows: TGTGCCACCTTCAACTTCCGGGACTCCCGTTACGAGCAGTACTTC. Protein: CATFNFRDSRYEQYF.

This rearrangement joins TRBV2 to TRBJ2-7; D possibly corresponds to TRBD1 (5 bases). The length of the CDR3 is 14 residues. The ends were cut back, 2 bases at V and 9 bases at J, with 17 bases in the middle. Germline loops: CDR1 SNHLY, CDR2 FYNNEI. The CDR3 reads CASSESSSGSGQYF. The CDR3 region has the DNA TGTGCCAGCAGTGAAAGTTCGTCAGGGTCTGGGCAGTACTTC.

The genes are TRBV11-2 and TRBJ1-1; D unresolved. The germline V gene has CDR1 SGHAT and CDR2 FQNNGV. CDR3 length equals 14 residues. V lost 4 bases and J lost 1, with 10 bases in between. CDR3 sequence: CASSSRRANTEAFF. The CDR3, as DNA: TGTGCCAGCAGCTCCCGAAGGGCGAACACTGAAGCTTTCTTT.

The chain recombines TRBV12-3 or TRBV12-4 with TRBJ1-1; 7 bases map to TRBD1. V trimming: 6 bases; J trimming: 7 bases; junction bases outside the gene matches: 8. This CDR3 contains 13 residues. The CDR3 bases are TGTGCCAGCAGCTCCGGACAGGAGATTGAAGCTTTCTTT. Translation: CASSSGQEIEAFF.

The V call is TRBV7-8, the J call TRBJ2-6; unclear D gene. Germline V gives CDR1 SGHVS, CDR2 FQNEAQ. This CDR3 has 17 residues. Trimming removed 1 base at V and 0 bases at J, with 10 bases between. CDR3 bases: TGTGCCAGCAGCTTAGGGATTTACGGCTCTGGGGCCAACGTCCTGACTTTC. This translates into CASSLGIYGSGANVLTF.

The chain joins TRBV7-2 to TRBJ1-5, with D maybe TRBD1 (5 bases). Germline CDR1 and CDR2: SGHTA and FQGNSA. CDR3 size: 16 residues. Trimming removed 1 base at V and 0 bases at J, with 10 bases between. The CDR3 reads CASSLDRTYSNQPQHF. CDR3 in DNA: TGTGCCAGCAGCTTAGATAGGACATATAGCAATCAGCCCCAGCATTTT.

The rearrangement uses TRBV24-1 and TRBJ2-7, with D perhaps TRBD1 (6 bases). CDR3 length: 12 residues. Germline lookup yields CDR1 KGHDR and CDR2 SFDVKD. V shed 0 bases and J shed 9 bases, with 8 bases lying between them. Here the CDR3 DNA reads TGTGCCACCAGTGATTTGGCAGGGGTGCAGTACTTC. This translates into CATSDLAGVQYF.

The chain recombines TRBV27 with TRBJ2-3, with TRBD2 identical over 15 bases. Germline trimming cut 1 base from V and 3 bases from J; bases unmatched to any gene: 5. This CDR3 comprises 18 residues. Germline CDR1 MNHEY, CDR2 SMNVEV (reference sequence). The CDR3, as DNA: TGTGCCAGCAGTTTATGGGGACTAGCGGGGGGCCCTACAGATACGCAGTATTTT. Translation gives CASSLWGLAGGPTDTQYF.

V gene TRBV11-2 combines with J gene TRBJ1-2; possibly TRBD1 for D (6 bases). Trimming shortened V by 5 bases and J by 7 bases, and 14 bases separated the two germline ends. The CDR3 loop spans 13 amino acids. The germline V gene encodes CDR1 SGHAT and CDR2 FQNNGV. CDR3 sequence (DNA): TGTGCCAGCAGCCCCGGGACATTCGGTGGCTACACCTTC. Amino acid sequence: CASSPGTFGGYTF.